This is a list of T cell receptor beta chains from one sample in a study of blood T cell repertoires in COVID-19. Repertoires were generated with immunoSEQ multiplex PCR, while TCRdb's copy carries only in-frame clones and drops some. The data show roughly 220,000 clones, roughly nine tenths seen once. Sequencing input: PBMCs or T cells enriched from blood (not recorded which). The receptors were sampled from a woman younger than 45 who had recovered from COVID-19. The CDR3 runs from the conserved cysteine through the conserved F or W. The D gene is left open where the match is weak. The listing skips clone size in some rows; elsewhere it reads once, few, many or a size class.

j_gene: TRBJ1-3
v_gene: TRBV4-1
len: 15
abundance: few
d_gene: TRBD1
CDR3aa: CASSLRDSSGNTIYF
CDR3nt: TGCGCCAGCAGCCTAAGGGACAGCTCTGGAAACACCATATATTTT

j_gene: TRBJ2-3
v_gene: TRBV7-2
len: 16
abundance: NA
d_gene: TRBD2
CDR3aa: CASSWRTSGSTDTQYF
CDR3nt: TGTGCCAGCAGCTGGCGGACTAGCGGGAGCACAGATACGCAGTATTTT

j_gene: TRBJ1-2
v_gene: TRBV6-4
len: 13
abundance: NA
d_gene: NA
CDR3aa: CASSDSAGVGYTF
CDR3nt: TGTGCCAGCAGTGACTCGGCAGGGGTAGGCTACACCTTC

j_gene: TRBJ2-2
v_gene: TRBV11-3
len: 16
abundance: NA
d_gene: NA
CDR3aa: CASSLVGSSSRGELFF
CDR3nt: TGTGCCAGCAGCTTAGTAGGAAGTAGCAGTCGCGGGGAGCTGTTTTTT

j_gene: TRBJ1-1
v_gene: TRBV27
len: 14
abundance: NA
d_gene: TRBD1
CDR3aa: CASSIGQGVTEAFF
CDR3nt: TGTGCCAGCAGTATCGGACAGGGTGTTACTGAAGCTTTCTTT

j_gene: TRBJ2-2
v_gene: TRBV25-1
len: 14
abundance: NA
d_gene: NA
CDR3aa: CASIGNSGTGELFF
CDR3nt: TGTGCCAGCATCGGCAATTCAGGCACCGGGGAGCTGTTTTTT

j_gene: TRBJ2-1
v_gene: TRBV7-2
len: 14
abundance: NA
d_gene: NA
CDR3aa: CASSFSTSYVEQFF
CDR3nt: TGTGCCAGCAGCTTTAGTACTAGCTACGTTGAGCAGTTCTTC

j_gene: TRBJ2-5
v_gene: TRBV9
len: 15
abundance: NA
d_gene: TRBD2
CDR3aa: CASSAGTSGEETQYF
CDR3nt: TGTGCCAGCAGCGCCGGGACTAGCGGCGAGGAGACCCAGTACTTC

j_gene: TRBJ1-2
v_gene: TRBV6-5
len: 12
abundance: NA
d_gene: NA
CDR3aa: CASRRKGEGYTF
CDR3nt: TGTGCCAGCAGGAGGAAAGGGGAAGGCTACACCTTC

j_gene: TRBJ2-1
v_gene: TRBV5-1
len: 14
abundance: NA
d_gene: NA
CDR3aa: CASSLTGIQNEQFF
CDR3nt: TGCGCCAGCAGCCTCACAGGGATACAGAATGAGCAGTTCTTC

j_gene: TRBJ1-2
v_gene: TRBV7-6
len: 14
abundance: NA
d_gene: TRBD1
CDR3aa: CASSLLGQGRGYTF
CDR3nt: TGTGCCAGCAGCTTATTAGGACAGGGCCGGGGCTACACCTTC

j_gene: TRBJ2-3
v_gene: TRBV25-1
len: 13
abundance: NA
d_gene: NA
CDR3aa: CASRDIFTDTQYF
CDR3nt: TGTGCCAGCCGGGACATCTTCACAGATACGCAGTATTTT

j_gene: TRBJ1-5
v_gene: TRBV6-2/TRBV6-3
len: 16
abundance: many
d_gene: NA
CDR3aa: CASSWRGGRSNQPQHF
CDR3nt: TGTGCCAGCAGTTGGCGGGGGGGGCGAAGCAATCAGCCCCAGCATTTT

j_gene: TRBJ2-5
v_gene: TRBV7-3
len: 13
abundance: NA
d_gene: NA
CDR3aa: CASSPTPQETQYF
CDR3nt: TGTGCCAGCAGCCCCACTCCCCAAGAGACCCAGTACTTC

j_gene: TRBJ2-2
v_gene: TRBV19
len: 15
abundance: NA
d_gene: TRBD2
CDR3aa: CASSQGPGGSGELFF
CDR3nt: TGTGCCAGTAGCCAGGGACCGGGGGGGTCCGGGGAGCTGTTTTTT

j_gene: TRBJ2-1
v_gene: TRBV5-4
len: 15
abundance: once
d_gene: TRBD2
CDR3aa: CASRELAGGDNEQFF
CDR3nt: TGTGCCAGCAGGGAACTAGCGGGGGGTGACAATGAGCAGTTCTTC

j_gene: TRBJ2-7
v_gene: TRBV7-9
len: 15
abundance: NA
d_gene: NA
CDR3aa: CASSLQGGHSYEQYF
CDR3nt: TGTGCCAGCAGCCTACAGGGGGGGCATTCCTACGAGCAGTACTTC

j_gene: TRBJ1-4
v_gene: TRBV4-3
len: 13
abundance: NA
d_gene: NA
CDR3aa: CASSQDSEEKLFF
CDR3nt: TGCGCCAGCAGCCAAGATTCTGAGGAAAAACTGTTTTTT

j_gene: TRBJ1-1
v_gene: TRBV23-1
len: 13
abundance: NA
d_gene: NA
CDR3aa: CASSQLPYSEAFF
CDR3nt: TGCGCCAGCAGTCAATTACCCTATTCTGAAGCTTTCTTT

j_gene: TRBJ1-2
v_gene: TRBV6-5
len: 13
abundance: NA
d_gene: NA
CDR3aa: CASSYKGWNGYTF
CDR3nt: TGTGCCAGCAGTTACAAGGGGTGGAATGGCTACACCTTC

j_gene: TRBJ1-2
v_gene: TRBV5-1
len: 17
abundance: NA
d_gene: TRBD1
CDR3aa: CASSLWTGVFFNYGYTF
CDR3nt: TGCGCCAGCAGCTTGTGGACAGGGGTTTTTTTCAACTATGGCTACACCTTC

j_gene: TRBJ1-5
v_gene: TRBV4-2
len: 15
abundance: NA
d_gene: TRBD1
CDR3aa: CASSQDGQGDQPQHF
CDR3nt: TGTGCCAGCAGCCAGGACGGACAGGGGGACCAGCCCCAGCATTTT

j_gene: TRBJ2-7
v_gene: TRBV5-6
len: 16
abundance: NA
d_gene: NA
CDR3aa: CASSAFGDTPPYEQYF
CDR3nt: TGTGCCAGCAGCGCCTTCGGGGACACCCCTCCGTACGAGCAGTACTTC

j_gene: TRBJ2-2
v_gene: TRBV10-1
len: 14
abundance: NA
d_gene: NA
CDR3aa: CASSGLAHTGELFF
CDR3nt: TGCGCCAGCAGTGGTCTAGCCCACACCGGGGAGCTGTTTTTT

j_gene: TRBJ2-2
v_gene: TRBV5-1
len: 16
abundance: NA
d_gene: NA
CDR3aa: CASSSVGLLNTGELFF
CDR3nt: TGCGCCAGCAGCTCAGTTGGACTACTGAACACCGGGGAGCTGTTTTTT

j_gene: TRBJ1-3
v_gene: TRBV15
len: 15
abundance: NA
d_gene: NA
CDR3aa: CATSPRIGSGNTIYF
CDR3nt: TGTGCCACCAGCCCGAGGATTGGCTCTGGAAACACCATATATTTT

j_gene: TRBJ1-5
v_gene: TRBV19
len: 14
abundance: NA
d_gene: TRBD1
CDR3aa: CASTKDRTNQPQHF
CDR3nt: TGTGCCAGTACCAAGGACAGGACCAATCAGCCCCAGCATTTT

j_gene: TRBJ2-4
v_gene: TRBV13
len: 13
abundance: NA
d_gene: NA
CDR3aa: CASSLVPRDIQYF
CDR3nt: TGTGCCAGCAGCTTAGTCCCCAGGGACATTCAGTACTTC

j_gene: TRBJ2-3
v_gene: TRBV19
len: 15
abundance: NA
d_gene: NA
CDR3aa: CASSIIDGRGDTQYF
CDR3nt: TGTGCCAGTAGTATAATTGACGGGCGGGGAGATACGCAGTATTTT

j_gene: TRBJ2-2
v_gene: TRBV2
len: 13
abundance: NA
d_gene: NA
CDR3aa: CASLRENTGELFF
CDR3nt: TGTGCCAGCTTGAGGGAGAACACCGGGGAGCTGTTTTTT

j_gene: TRBJ1-5
v_gene: TRBV5-4
len: 15
abundance: NA
d_gene: TRBD1
CDR3aa: CASSLDGQGNQPQHF
CDR3nt: TGTGCCAGCAGCTTGGATGGACAGGGGAATCAGCCCCAGCATTTT

j_gene: TRBJ2-7
v_gene: TRBV13
len: 16
abundance: NA
d_gene: TRBD1
CDR3aa: CASSGRHGQEAYEQYF
CDR3nt: TGTGCCAGCAGCGGAAGACACGGACAGGAGGCCTACGAGCAGTACTTC